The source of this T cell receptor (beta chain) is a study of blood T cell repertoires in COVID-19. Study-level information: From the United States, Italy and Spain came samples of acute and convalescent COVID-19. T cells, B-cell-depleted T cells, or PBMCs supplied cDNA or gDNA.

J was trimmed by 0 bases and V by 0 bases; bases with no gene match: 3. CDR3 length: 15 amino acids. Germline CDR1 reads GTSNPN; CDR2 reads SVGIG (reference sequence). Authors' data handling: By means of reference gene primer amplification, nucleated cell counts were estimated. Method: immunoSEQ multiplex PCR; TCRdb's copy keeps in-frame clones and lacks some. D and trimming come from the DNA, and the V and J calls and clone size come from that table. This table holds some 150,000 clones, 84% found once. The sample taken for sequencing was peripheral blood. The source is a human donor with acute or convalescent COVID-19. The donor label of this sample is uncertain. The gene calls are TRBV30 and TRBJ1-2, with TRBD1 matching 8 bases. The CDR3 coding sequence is TGTGCCTGGAGTGTTCCGGACAGGGCTAACTATGGCTACACCTTC. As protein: CAWSVPDRANYGYTF.